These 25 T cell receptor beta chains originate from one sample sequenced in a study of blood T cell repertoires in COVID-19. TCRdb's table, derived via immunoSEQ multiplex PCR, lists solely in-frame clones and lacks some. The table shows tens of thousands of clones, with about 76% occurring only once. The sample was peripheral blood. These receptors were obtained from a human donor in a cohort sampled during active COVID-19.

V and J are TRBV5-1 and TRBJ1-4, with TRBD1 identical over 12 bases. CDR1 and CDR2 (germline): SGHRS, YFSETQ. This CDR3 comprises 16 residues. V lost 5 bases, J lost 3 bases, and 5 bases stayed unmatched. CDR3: CASRSGQGAANEKLFF. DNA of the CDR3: TGCGCCAGCAGGTCGGGACAGGGGGCCGCTAATGAAAAACTGTTTTTT.

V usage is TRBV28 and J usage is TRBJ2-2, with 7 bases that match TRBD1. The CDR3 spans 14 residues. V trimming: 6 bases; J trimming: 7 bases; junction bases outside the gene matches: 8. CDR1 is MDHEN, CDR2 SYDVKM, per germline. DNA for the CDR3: TGTGCCAGCAGCCCAACAGGGGTCGGCGGGGAGCTGTTTTTT. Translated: CASSPTGVGGELFF.

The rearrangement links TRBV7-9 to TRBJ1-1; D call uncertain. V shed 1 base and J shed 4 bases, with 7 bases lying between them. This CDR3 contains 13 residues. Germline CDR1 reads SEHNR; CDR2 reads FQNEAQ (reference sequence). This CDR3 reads CASSLEGGTEAFF. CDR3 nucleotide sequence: TGTGCCAGCAGCTTAGAGGGAGGCACTGAAGCTTTCTTT.

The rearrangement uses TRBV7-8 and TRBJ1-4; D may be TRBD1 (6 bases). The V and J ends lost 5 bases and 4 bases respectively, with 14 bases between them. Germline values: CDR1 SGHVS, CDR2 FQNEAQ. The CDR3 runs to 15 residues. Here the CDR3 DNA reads TGTGCCAGCAGCACCCGGACAGCACGTAATGAAAAACTGTTTTTT. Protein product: CASSTRTARNEKLFF.

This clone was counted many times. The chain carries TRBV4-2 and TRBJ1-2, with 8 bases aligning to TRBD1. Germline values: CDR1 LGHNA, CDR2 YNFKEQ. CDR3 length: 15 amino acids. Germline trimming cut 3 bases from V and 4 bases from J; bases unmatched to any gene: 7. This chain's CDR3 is CASSQSGGVVYGYTF. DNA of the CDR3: TGTGCCAGCAGCCAGTCAGGGGGCGTAGTCTATGGCTACACCTTC.

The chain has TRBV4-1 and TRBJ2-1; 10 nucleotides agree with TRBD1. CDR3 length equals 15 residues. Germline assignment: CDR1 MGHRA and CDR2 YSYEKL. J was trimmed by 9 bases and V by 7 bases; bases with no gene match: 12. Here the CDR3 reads CASNRAGQGTGEQFF. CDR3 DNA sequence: TGCGCCAGCAACCGAGCGGGACAGGGGACTGGTGAGCAGTTCTTC.

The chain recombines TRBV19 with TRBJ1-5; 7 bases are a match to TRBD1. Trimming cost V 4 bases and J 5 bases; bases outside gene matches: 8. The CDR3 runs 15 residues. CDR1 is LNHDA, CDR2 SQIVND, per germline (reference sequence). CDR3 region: CASSRTGDVDQPQHF. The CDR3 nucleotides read TGTGCCAGTAGTAGAACAGGGGATGTCGATCAGCCCCAGCATTTT.

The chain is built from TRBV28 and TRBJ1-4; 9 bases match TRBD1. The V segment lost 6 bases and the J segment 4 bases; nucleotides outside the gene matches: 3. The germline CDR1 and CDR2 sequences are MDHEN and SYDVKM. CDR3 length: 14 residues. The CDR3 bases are TGTGCCAGCAGAGAGACAGGGGGTAATGAAAAACTGTTTTTT. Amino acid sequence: CASRETGGNEKLFF.

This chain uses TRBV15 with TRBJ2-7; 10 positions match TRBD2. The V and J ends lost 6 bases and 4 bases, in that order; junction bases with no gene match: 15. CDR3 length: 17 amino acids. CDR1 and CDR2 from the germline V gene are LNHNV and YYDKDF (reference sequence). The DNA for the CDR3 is TGTGCCACCAGATCTCATCAAACTAGCGGGGACTGGTACGAGCAGTACTTC. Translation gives CATRSHQTSGDWYEQYF.

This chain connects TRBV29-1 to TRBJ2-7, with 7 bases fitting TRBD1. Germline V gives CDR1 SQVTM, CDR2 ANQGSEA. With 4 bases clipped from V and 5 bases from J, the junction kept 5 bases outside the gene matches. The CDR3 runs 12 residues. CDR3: CSVVGGWDEQYF. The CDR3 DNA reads TGCAGCGTTGTAGGGGGCTGGGACGAGCAGTACTTC.

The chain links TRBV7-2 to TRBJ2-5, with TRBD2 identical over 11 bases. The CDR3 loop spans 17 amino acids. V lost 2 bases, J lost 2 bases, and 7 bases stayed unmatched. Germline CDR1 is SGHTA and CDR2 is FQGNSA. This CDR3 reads CASSLIGTSGGQETQYF. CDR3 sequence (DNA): TGTGCCAGCAGCTTAATAGGAACTAGCGGGGGACAAGAGACCCAGTACTTC.

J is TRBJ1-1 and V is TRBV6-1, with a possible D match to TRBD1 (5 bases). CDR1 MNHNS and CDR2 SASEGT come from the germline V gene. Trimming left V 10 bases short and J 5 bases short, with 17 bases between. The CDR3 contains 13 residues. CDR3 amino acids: CATRRERGTEAFF. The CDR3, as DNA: TGTGCCACCCGGAGGGAGAGGGGAACTGAAGCTTTCTTT.

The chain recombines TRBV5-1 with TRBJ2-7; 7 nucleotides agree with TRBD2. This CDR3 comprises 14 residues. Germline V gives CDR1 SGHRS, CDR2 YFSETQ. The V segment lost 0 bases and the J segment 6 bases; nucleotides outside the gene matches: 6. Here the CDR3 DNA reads TGCGCCAGCAGCTTGGGGACTAGTTTCCGCGAGCAGTACTTC. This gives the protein CASSLGTSFREQYF.

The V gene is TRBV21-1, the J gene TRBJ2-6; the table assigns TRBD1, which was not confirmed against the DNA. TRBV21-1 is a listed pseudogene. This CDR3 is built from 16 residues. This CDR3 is CASSNKQGEGANVLTF. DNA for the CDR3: TGTGCCAGCAGCAACAAACAGGGTGAAGGGGCCAACGTCCTGACTTTC.

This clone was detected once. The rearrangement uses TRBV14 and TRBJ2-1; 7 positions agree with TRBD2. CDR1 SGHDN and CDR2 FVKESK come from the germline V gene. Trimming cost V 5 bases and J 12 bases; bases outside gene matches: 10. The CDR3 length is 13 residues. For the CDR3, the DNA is TGTGCCAGCAGCTCAACCACCGGGGGGACGCAGTTCTTC. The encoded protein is CASSSTTGGTQFF.

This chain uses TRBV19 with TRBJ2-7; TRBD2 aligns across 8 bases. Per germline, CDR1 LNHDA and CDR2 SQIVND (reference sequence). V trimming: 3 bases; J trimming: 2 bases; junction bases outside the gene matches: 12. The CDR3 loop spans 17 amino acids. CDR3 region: CASSMIFVRGAPYEQYF. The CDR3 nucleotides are TGTGCCAGTAGTATGATCTTCGTGCGGGGGGCCCCCTACGAGCAGTACTTC.

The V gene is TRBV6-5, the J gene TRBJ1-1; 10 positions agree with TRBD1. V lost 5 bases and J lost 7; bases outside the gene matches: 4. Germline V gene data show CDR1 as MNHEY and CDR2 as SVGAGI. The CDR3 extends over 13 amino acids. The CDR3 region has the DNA TGTGCCAGCAGTCGGGGACAGGGGCTTGAAGCTTTCTTT. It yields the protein CASSRGQGLEAFF.

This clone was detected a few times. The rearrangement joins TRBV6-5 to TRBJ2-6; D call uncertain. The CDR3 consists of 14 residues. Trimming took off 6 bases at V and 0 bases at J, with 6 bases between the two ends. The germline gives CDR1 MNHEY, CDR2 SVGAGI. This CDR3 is CASSRVSGANVLTF. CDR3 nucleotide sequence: TGTGCCAGCAGCCGAGTCTCTGGGGCCAACGTCCTGACTTTC.

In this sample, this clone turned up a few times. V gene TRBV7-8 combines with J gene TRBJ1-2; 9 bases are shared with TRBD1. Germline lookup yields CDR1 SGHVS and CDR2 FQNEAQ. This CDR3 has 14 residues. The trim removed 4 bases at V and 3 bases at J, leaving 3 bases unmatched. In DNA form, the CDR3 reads TGTGCCAGCAGCTCCAGGACAGGGGACTATGGCTACACCTTC. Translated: CASSSRTGDYGYTF.

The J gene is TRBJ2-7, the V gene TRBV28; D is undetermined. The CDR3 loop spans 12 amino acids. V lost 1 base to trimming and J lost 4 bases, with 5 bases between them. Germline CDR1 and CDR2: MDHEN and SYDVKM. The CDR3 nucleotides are TGTGCCAGCAGTTTATACGGGTACGAGCAGTACTTC. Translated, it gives CASSLYGYEQYF.

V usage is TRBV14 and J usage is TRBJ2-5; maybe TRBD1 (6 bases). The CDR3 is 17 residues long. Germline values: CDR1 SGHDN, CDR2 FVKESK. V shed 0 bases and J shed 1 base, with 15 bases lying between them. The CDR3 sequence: CASSQEATNRVQETQYF. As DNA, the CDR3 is TGTGCCAGCAGCCAAGAGGCCACAAACAGGGTCCAAGAGACCCAGTACTTC.

The CDR3 DNA sequence: TGCAGTGCTAGTAAACAGGGGGCTGGCTACGAGCAGTACTTC. Its translation is CSASKQGAGYEQYF. The V gene is TRBV20-1, the J gene TRBJ2-7; 9 positions match TRBD1. Trimming took 3 bases from V and 3 from J; bases not matched to a gene: 6. The CDR3 consists of 14 residues. Germline V gene lookup returns CDR1 DFQATT and CDR2 SNEGSKA (reference sequence).

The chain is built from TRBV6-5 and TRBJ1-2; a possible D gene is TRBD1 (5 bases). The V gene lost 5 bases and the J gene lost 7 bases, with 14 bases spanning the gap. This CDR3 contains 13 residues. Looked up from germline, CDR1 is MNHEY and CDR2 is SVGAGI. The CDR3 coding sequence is TGTGCCAGCAGTCAACAGGCAGGCCGTGGCTACACCTTC. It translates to CASSQQAGRGYTF.

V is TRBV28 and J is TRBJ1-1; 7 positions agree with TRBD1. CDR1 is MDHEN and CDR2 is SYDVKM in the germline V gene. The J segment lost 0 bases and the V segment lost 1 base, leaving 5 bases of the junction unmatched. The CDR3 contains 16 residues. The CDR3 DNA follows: TGTGCCAGCAGTTTATCGGCAGGGGGTATGAACACTGAAGCTTTCTTT. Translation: CASSLSAGGMNTEAFF.

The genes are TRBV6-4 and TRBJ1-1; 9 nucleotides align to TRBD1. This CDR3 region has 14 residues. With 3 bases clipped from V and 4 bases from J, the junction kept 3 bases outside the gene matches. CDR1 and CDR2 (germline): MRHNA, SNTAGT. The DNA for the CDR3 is TGTGCCAGCAGTGATACGGACAGGGGCACTGAAGCTTTCTTT. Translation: CASSDTDRGTEAFF.